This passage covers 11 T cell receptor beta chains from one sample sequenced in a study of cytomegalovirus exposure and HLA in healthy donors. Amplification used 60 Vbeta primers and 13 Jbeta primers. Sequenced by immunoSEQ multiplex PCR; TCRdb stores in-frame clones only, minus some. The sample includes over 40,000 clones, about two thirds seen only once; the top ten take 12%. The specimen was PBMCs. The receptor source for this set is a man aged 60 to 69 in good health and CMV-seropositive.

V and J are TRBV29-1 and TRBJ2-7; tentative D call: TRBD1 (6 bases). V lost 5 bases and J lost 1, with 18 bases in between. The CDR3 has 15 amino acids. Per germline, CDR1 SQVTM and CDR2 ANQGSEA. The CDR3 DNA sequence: TGCAGCGTTAGATTGAGACAGGTGATTTCCTACGAGCAGTACTTC. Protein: CSVRLRQVISYEQYF.

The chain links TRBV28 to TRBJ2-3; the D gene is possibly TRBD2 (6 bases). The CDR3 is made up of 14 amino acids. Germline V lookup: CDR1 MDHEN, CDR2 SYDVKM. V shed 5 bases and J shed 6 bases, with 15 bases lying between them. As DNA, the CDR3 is TGTGCCAGCAGTCCCCGGGAGAGGTGGGATACGCAGTATTTT. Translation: CASSPRERWDTQYF.

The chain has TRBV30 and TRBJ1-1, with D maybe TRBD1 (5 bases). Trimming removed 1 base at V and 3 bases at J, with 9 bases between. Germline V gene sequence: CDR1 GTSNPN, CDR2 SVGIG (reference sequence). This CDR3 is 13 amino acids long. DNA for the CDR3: TGTGCCTGGAGTGAGGCGGGACACACTGAAGCTTTCTTT. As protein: CAWSEAGHTEAFF.

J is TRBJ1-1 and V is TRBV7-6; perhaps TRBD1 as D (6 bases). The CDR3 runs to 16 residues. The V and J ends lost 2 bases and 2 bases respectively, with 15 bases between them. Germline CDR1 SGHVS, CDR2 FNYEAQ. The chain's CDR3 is CASSLTIRTENTEAFF. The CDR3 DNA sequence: TGTGCCAGCAGCTTAACCATCAGGACAGAAAACACTGAAGCTTTCTTT.

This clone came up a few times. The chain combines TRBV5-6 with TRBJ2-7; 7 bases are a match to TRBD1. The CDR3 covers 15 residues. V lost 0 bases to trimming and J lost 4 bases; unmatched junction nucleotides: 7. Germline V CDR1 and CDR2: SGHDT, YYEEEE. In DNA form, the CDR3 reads TGTGCCAGCAGCTTGGCCGGGACAGAATTTTACGAGCAGTACTTC. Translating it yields CASSLAGTEFYEQYF. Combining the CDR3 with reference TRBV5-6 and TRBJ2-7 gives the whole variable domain DAGVTQSPTHLIKTRGQQVTLRCSPKSGHDTVSWYQQALGQGPQFIFQYYEEEERQRGNFPDRFSGHQFPNYSSELNVNALLLGDSALYLCASSLAGTEFYEQYFGPGTRLTVT.

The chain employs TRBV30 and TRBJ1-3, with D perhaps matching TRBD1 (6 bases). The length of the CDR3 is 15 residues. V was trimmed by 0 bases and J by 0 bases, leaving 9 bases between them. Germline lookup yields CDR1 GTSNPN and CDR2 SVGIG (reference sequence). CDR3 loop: CAWSVRTASGNTIYF. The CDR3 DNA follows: TGTGCCTGGAGTGTCAGGACAGCCTCTGGAAACACCATATATTTT.

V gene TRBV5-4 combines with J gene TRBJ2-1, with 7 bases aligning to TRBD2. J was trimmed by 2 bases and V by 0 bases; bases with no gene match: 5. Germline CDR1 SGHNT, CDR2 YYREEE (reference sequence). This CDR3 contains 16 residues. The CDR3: CASSLGGLAAYNEQFF. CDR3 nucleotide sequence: TGTGCCAGCAGCTTGGGTGGCCTAGCGGCCTACAATGAGCAGTTCTTC.

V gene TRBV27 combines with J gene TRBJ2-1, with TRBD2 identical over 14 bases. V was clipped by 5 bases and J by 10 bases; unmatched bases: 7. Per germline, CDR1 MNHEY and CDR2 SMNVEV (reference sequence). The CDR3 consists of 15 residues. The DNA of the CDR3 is TGTGCCAGCAGTCGCCCGGGACTAGCGGGAGACGAGCAGTTCTTC. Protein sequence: CASSRPGLAGDEQFF.

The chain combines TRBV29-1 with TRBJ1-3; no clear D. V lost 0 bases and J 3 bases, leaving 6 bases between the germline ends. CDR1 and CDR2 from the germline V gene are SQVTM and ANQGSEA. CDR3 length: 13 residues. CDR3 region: CSVEDSVGNTIYF. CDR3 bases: TGCAGCGTTGAAGACAGCGTTGGAAACACCATATATTTT.

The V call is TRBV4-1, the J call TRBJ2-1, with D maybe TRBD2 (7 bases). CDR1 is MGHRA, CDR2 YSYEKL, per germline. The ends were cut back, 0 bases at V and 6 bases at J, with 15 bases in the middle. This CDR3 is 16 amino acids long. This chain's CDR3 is CASSQDTGGPINEQFF. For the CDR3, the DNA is TGCGCCAGCAGCCAAGATACCGGGGGGCCGATCAATGAGCAGTTCTTC.

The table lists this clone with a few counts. The CDR3 sequence is CASSPGQGTGELFF. For the CDR3, the DNA is TGTGCCAGCAGCCCGGGACAGGGGACCGGGGAGCTGTTTTTT. The chain recombines TRBV7-9 with TRBJ2-2, with 10 bases identical to TRBD1. The trim removed 5 bases at V and 5 bases at J, leaving 2 bases unmatched. This CDR3 is 14 amino acids long. Germline V gives CDR1 SEHNR, CDR2 FQNEAQ (reference sequence). Full variable domain (rest looked up from reference TRBV7-9 and TRBJ2-2): DTGVSQNPRHKITKRGQNVTFRCDPISEHNRLYWYRQTLGQGPEFLTYFQNEAQLEKSRLLSDRFSAERPKGSFSTLEIQRTEQGDSAMYLCASSPGQGTGELFFGEGSRLTVL.